Below are 10 T cell receptor beta chains sequenced from a single sample in a study of cytomegalovirus exposure and HLA in healthy donors. Profiling relied on immunoSEQ multiplex PCR, and the TCRdb table lists in-frame clones only, not all of them. This sample has more than 85,000 clones; just under 95% occur once, and the top ten carry roughly 0.9%. Sequenced sample: PBMCs. These receptors all come from a young woman in good health and CMV-seronegative.

The rearrangement links TRBV7-6 to TRBJ2-2; 14 nucleotides align to TRBD2. Germline V lookup: CDR1 SGHVS, CDR2 FNYEAQ. This CDR3 is built from 18 residues. V shed 0 bases and J 8 bases; nucleotides not matched to a gene: 8. The CDR3 bases are TGTGCCAGCAGCTTAGCCGGGACTAGCGGGGGTGTTACGGGGGAGCTGTTTTTT. Protein sequence: CASSLAGTSGGVTGELFF.

This chain links TRBV30 with TRBJ2-3; TRBD1 is a possible D gene (6 bases). The CDR3 covers 12 residues. The germline V gene has CDR1 GTSNPN and CDR2 SVGIG (reference sequence). Trimming cost V 2 bases and J 4 bases, with 7 bases left between them. The CDR3 loop is CAWSRQADTQYF. The CDR3 DNA reads TGTGCCTGGAGTAGACAGGCAGATACGCAGTATTTT.

The V and J genes are TRBV19 and TRBJ2-2, with 9 nucleotides matching TRBD2. Germline assignment: CDR1 LNHDA and CDR2 SQIVND (reference sequence). The CDR3 spans 17 residues. Trimming cost V 5 bases and J 6 bases; bases outside gene matches: 13. CDR3 loop: CASSAHLGSGGSGELFF. In DNA form, the CDR3 reads TGTGCCAGTAGTGCCCACCTTGGTAGCGGGGGTTCCGGGGAGCTGTTTTTT.

The chain recombines TRBV6-6 with TRBJ2-5; TRBD1 matches at 9 bases. Germline trimming cut 4 bases from V and 2 bases from J; bases unmatched to any gene: 2. Germline lookup yields CDR1 MNHNY and CDR2 SVGAGI (reference sequence). This CDR3 contains 14 residues. The CDR3: CASSWGTGQETQYF. Written as DNA, the CDR3 is TGTGCCAGCAGTTGGGGGACAGGGCAAGAGACCCAGTACTTC.

The rearrangement joins TRBV7-7 to TRBJ2-1, with a weak D call TRBD2 (6 bases). The CDR3 covers 13 residues. Germline loops: CDR1 SSHAT, CDR2 FNYEAQ (reference sequence). CDR3 loop: CASSLASYNEQFF. The CDR3 nucleotides are TGTGCTAGCTCCCTAGCGTCTTACAATGAGCAGTTCTTC.

The chain joins TRBV7-2 to TRBJ1-2; 10 bases are a match to TRBD1. CDR3 length: 15 residues. J lost 4 bases, V lost 5 bases, and 7 bases had no gene match. CDR1 SGHTA and CDR2 FQGNSA come from the germline V gene. In DNA form, the CDR3 reads TGTGCCAGCAGCGTACTCCGGGACAGGGGCTATGGCTACACCTTC. Translation: CASSVLRDRGYGYTF.

V gene TRBV12-5 combines with J gene TRBJ1-1; 7 bases are shared with TRBD1. This CDR3 has 14 amino acids. The junction had 3 bases not matched to a gene; V was cut back by 5 bases and J by 0 bases. Germline lookup yields CDR1 LGHNT and CDR2 FRNRAP. CDR3 protein: CASGGGQLNTEAFF. The DNA of the CDR3 is TGTGCTAGTGGTGGGGGACAGCTGAACACTGAAGCTTTCTTT.

Only one count was recorded for this clone. This chain uses TRBV9 with TRBJ2-7; 7 nucleotides match TRBD1. The V gene end was trimmed by 2 bases and the J gene end by 2 bases; junction bases not matched to a gene: 4. CDR3 length equals 14 residues. Germline values: CDR1 SGDLS, CDR2 YYNGEE. The CDR3 loop reads CASSVGTGAYEQYF. The CDR3 region has the DNA TGTGCCAGCAGCGTGGGTACAGGGGCCTACGAGCAGTACTTC.

The gene calls are TRBV30 and TRBJ2-2; a weak D match, TRBD2 (6 bases). The CDR3 runs 11 residues. V gave up 7 bases and J gave up 6 bases, with 9 bases separating them. The germline CDR1 and CDR2 sequences are GTSNPN and SVGIG (reference sequence). For the CDR3, the DNA is TGTGCCTCTTGGGGGGCCGGGGAGCTGTTTTTT. Its protein is CASWGAGELFF.

This rearrangement joins TRBV7-2 to TRBJ2-7; 9 bases line up with TRBD2. The V and J ends lost 6 bases and 2 bases, in that order; junction bases with no gene match: 8. The CDR3 spans 15 residues. Germline CDR1 and CDR2: SGHTA and FQGNSA. CDR3 in DNA: TGTGCCAGCAGTCATGGAGCGGGGGGTACCTACGAGCAGTACTTC. This gives the protein CASSHGAGGTYEQYF. Full variable domain (missing parts from reference TRBV7-2 and TRBJ2-7): GAGVSQSPSNKVTEKGKDVELRCDPISGHTALYWYRQSLGQGLEFLIYFQGNSAPDKSGLPSDRFSAERTGGSVSTLTIQRTQQEDSAVYLCASSHGAGGTYEQYFGPGTRLTVT.